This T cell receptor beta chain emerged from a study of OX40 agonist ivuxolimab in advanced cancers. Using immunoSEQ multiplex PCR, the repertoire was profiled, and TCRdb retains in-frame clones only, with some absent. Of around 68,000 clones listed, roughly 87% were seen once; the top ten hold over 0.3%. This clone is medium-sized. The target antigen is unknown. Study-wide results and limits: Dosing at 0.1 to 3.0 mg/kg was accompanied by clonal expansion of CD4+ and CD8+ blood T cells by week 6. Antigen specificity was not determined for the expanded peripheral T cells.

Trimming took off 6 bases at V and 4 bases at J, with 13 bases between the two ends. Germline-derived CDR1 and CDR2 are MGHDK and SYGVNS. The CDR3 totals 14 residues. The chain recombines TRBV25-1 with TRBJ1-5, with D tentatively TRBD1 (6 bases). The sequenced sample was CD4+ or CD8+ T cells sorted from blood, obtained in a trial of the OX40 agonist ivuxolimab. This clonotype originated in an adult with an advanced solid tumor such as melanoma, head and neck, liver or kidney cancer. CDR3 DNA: TGTGCCAGCAGCTTGACAGGTTCTAATCAGCCCCAGCATTTT. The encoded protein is CASSLTGSNQPQHF.